The TCR beta chain described here comes from a study of regulatory T cells in long-lasting Graves disease. Trimming cost V 4 bases and J 4 bases; bases outside gene matches: 9. This CDR3 region has 16 residues. The germline V gene has CDR1 SGDLS and CDR2 YYNGEE. Construction of TCR beta libraries relied on iRepertoire HTBI primers and on Arm-PCR targeting CDR3 regions. TCRdb analysed the multiplex PCR reads with MiXCR anew, one entry per CDR3 protein. The table has about 530,000 distinct CDR3 sequences, 15% to 20% seen once. Time point given: newly diagnosed GD, antithyroid drugs for less than 3 months. PBMCs provided the RNA from which the TCR library was made. The same specimen was also included in a second study, on T cells in Graves' hyperthyroidism and ophthalmopathy.

The receptor was derived from a woman aged 35 to 59 with Graves disease. The chain recombines TRBV9 with TRBJ1-1; the match to TRBD1 covers 11 bases. The source was peripheral blood mononuclear cells (PBMCs), collected at new diagnosis, from a patient treated with antithyroid drugs. The CDR3 bases are TGTGCCAGCAGCAAGGGGACAGGGGGTTTGGGCACTGAAGCTTTCTTT. Amino acids: CASSKGTGGLGTEAFF.